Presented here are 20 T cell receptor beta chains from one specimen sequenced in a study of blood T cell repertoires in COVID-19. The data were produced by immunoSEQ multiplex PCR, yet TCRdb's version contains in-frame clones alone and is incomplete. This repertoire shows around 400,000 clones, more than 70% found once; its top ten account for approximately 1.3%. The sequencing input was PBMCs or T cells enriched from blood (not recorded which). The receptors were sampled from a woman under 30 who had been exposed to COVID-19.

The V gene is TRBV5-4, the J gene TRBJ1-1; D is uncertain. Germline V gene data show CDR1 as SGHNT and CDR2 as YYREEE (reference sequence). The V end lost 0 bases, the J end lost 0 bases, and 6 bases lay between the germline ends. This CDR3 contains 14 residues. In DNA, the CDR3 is TGTGCCAGCAGCTTGGGACAAATGAACACTGAAGCTTTCTTT. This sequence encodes CASSLGQMNTEAFF.

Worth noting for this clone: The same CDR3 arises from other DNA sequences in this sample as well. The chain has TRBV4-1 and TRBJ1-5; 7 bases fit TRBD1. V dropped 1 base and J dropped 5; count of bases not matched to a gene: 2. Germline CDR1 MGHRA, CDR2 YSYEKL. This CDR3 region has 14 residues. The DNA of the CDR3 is TGCGCCAGCAGCCAAGTAGACAGGGATCAGCCCCAGCATTTT. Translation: CASSQVDRDQPQHF.

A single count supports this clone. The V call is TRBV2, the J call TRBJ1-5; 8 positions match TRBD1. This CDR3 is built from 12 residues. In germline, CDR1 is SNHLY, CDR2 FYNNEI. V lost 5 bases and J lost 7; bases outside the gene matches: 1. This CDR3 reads CASSRQGQPQHF. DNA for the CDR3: TGTGCCAGCAGTAGACAGGGGCAGCCCCAGCATTTT.

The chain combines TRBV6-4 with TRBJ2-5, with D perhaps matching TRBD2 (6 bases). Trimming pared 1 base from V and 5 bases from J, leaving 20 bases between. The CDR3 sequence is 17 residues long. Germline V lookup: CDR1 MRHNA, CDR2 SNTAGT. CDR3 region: CASSDYRQRGCGETQYF. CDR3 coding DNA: TGTGCCAGCAGTGACTATCGTCAACGGGGGTGTGGGGAGACCCAGTACTTC.

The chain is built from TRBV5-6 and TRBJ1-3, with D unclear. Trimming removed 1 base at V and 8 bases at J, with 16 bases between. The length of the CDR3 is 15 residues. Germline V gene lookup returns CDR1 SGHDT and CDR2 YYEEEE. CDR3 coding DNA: TGTGCCAGCAGCTTGTTCATCCGAGGAGAATACACCATATATTTT. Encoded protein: CASSLFIRGEYTIYF.

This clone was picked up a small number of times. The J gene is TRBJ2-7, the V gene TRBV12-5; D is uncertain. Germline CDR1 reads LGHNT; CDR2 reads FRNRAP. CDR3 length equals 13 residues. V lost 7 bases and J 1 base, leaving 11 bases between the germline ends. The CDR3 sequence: CASVSRISYEQYF. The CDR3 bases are TGTGCTAGTGTTTCCAGGATATCCTACGAGCAGTACTTC.

CDR3 sequence (DNA): TGCGCCAGCAGCCCGACCGGGGCTAATGAAAAACTGTTTTTT. Protein: CASSPTGANEKLFF. J is TRBJ1-4 and V is TRBV5-1; D call uncertain. The germline gives CDR1 SGHRS, CDR2 YFSETQ. V was shortened by 4 bases and J by 3 bases, with 10 bases between the two germline ends. This CDR3 is built from 14 residues.

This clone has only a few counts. Here the CDR3 reads CASSSWTSGSTDTQYF. The CDR3 DNA follows: TGTGCCAGCAGCTCTTGGACTAGCGGGAGCACAGATACGCAGTATTTT. V usage is TRBV3-1 (or the pseudogene TRBV3-2) and J usage is TRBJ2-3; 11 nucleotides align to TRBD2. The CDR3 extends over 16 amino acids. From germline, CDR1 is LGHDT and CDR2 YNNKEL (reference sequence). J gave up 0 bases and V 5 bases, and 4 bases lay outside the gene matches.

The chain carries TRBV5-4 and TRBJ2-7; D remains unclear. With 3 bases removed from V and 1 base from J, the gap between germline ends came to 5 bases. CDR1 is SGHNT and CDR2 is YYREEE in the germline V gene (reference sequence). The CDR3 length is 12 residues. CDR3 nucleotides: TGTGCCAGCAGCTCCAATTCCTACGAGCAGTACTTC. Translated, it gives CASSSNSYEQYF. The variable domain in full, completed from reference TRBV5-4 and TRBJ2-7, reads ETGVTQSPTHLIKTRGQQVTLRCSSQSGHNTVSWYQQALGQGPQFIFQYYREEENGRGNFPPRFSGLQFPNYSSELNVNALELDDSALYLCASSSNSYEQYFGPGTRLTVT.

DNA for the CDR3: TGTGCCAGCAGCCAGGGACACGATAACTACGAGCAGTACTTC. Its protein product is CASSQGHDNYEQYF. The chain couples TRBV9 to TRBJ2-7; D possibly corresponds to TRBD1 (6 bases). This CDR3 comprises 14 residues. The V end lost 4 bases, the J end lost 3 bases, and 14 bases lay between the germline ends. Per germline, CDR1 SGDLS and CDR2 YYNGEE.

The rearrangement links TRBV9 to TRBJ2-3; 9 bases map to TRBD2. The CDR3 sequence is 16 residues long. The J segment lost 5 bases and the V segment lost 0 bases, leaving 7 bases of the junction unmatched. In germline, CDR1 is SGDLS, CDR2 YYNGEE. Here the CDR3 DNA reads TGTGCCAGCAGCGTAGCGGCGGGGGGGCCGAGAGATACGCAGTATTTT. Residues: CASSVAAGGPRDTQYF.

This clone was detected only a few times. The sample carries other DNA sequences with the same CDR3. CDR3: CASSGLAGGPDNEQFF. The DNA for the CDR3 is TGCGCCAGCAGTGGACTAGCGGGGGGGCCAGACAATGAGCAGTTCTTC. The chain recombines TRBV10-2 with TRBJ2-1; 14 positions match TRBD2. Germline assignment: CDR1 WSHSY and CDR2 SAAADI. This CDR3 contains 16 residues. V dropped 4 bases and J dropped 5; count of bases not matched to a gene: 4.

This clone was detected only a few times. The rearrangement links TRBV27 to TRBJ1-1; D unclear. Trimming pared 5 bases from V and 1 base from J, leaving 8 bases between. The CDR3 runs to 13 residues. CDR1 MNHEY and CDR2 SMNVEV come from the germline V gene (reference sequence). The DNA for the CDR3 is TGTGCCAGCAGTCAGGTCCCGAACACTGAAGCTTTCTTT. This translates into CASSQVPNTEAFF.

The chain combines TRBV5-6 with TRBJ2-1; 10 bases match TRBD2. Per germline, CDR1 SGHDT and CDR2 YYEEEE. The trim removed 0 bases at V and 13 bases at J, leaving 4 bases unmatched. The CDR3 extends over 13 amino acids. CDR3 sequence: CASSLEPSGGQFF. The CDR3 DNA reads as TGTGCCAGCAGCTTGGAACCTAGCGGGGGACAGTTCTTC. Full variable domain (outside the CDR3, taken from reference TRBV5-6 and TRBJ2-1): DAGVTQSPTHLIKTRGQQVTLRCSPKSGHDTVSWYQQALGQGPQFIFQYYEEEERQRGNFPDRFSGHQFPNYSSELNVNALLLGDSALYLCASSLEPSGGQFFGPGTRLTVL.

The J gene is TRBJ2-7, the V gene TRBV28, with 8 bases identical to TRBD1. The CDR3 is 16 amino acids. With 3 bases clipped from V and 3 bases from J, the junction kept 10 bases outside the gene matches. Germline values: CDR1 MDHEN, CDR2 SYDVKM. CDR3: CASSFTSGTGYYEQYF. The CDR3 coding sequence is TGTGCCAGCAGTTTCACCTCGGGGACAGGATACTACGAGCAGTACTTC.

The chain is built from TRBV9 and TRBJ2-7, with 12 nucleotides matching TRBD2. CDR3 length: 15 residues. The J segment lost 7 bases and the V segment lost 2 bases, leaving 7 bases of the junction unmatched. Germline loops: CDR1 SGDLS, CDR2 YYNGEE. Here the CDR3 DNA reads TGTGCCAGCAGCGTTTCTAGCGGGAGGGCCGGAGAGCAGTACTTC. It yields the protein CASSVSSGRAGEQYF.

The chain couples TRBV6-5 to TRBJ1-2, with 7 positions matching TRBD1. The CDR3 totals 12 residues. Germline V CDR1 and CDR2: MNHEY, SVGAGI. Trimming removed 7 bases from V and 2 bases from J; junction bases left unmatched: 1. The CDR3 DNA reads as TGTGCCAGCAAGGGGGCCAACTATGGCTACACCTTC. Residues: CASKGANYGYTF.

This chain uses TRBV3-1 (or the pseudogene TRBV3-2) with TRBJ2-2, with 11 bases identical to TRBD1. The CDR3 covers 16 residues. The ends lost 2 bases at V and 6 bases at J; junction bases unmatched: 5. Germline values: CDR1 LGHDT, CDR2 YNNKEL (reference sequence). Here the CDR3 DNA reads TGTGCCAGCAGCCAATTCGGGACAGGGGGTGCCGGGGAGCTGTTTTTT. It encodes CASSQFGTGGAGELFF.

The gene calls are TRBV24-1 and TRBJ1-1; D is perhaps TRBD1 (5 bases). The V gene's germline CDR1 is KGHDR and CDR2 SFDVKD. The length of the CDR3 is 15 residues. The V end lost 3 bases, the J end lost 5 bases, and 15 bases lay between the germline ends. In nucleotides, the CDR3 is TGTGCCACCAGTGATGTCGGAGGGGTTTGGACTGAAGCTTTCTTT. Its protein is CATSDVGGVWTEAFF.

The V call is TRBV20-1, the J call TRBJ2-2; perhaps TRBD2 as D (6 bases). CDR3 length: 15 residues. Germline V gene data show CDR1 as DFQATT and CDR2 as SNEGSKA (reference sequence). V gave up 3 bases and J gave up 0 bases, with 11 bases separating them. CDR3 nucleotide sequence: TGCAGTGCTAGTTTTAGCGGAGCGAACACCGGGGAGCTGTTTTTT. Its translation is CSASFSGANTGELFF.